This T cell receptor beta chain was observed in a study of blood T cells in healthy people across ages. Then a second PCR, running about 6 to 12 cycles, was carried out with a sample-barcoded 5' primer and a J-beta primer mix. TCRdb re-derived calls from the 5' RACE reads in MiXCR, one entry per CDR3 protein. This repertoire shows 1.5 million to 2 million distinct CDR3 sequences, roughly 52% found once; its top ten account for around 2.1%. From germline, CDR1 is ENHRY and CDR2 SYGVKD. The CDR3 loop spans 16 amino acids. V was clipped by 0 bases and J by 2 bases, with 13 bases between them. The sample comprised blood. The chain carries TRBV10-3 and TRBJ1-1; TRBD1 might be the D (6 bases). The sequence came from a woman aged 40 to 50 in good health. Here the CDR3 reads CAISESKGRGNTEAFF. In nucleotides, the CDR3 is TGTGCCATCAGTGAGTCGAAGGGCAGGGGAAACACTGAAGCTTTCTTT.